This TCR beta chain is drawn from a study of vaccination and CD4 T cells after COVID-19. Overall study context: Timing of post-vaccine sample collection was a median approximately 72 days after dose two, with a range of 14 to 241. Study outcomes and limitations: No early post-infection timepoints were studied, and convalescent patients studied were relatively few.

Oncomine TCR Beta short-read sequencing was applied to DNA from cultured CD4+ T cells. TCRdb ran MiXCR on the PCR reads and lists one entry per CDR3 protein. The sample shows approximately 12,000 distinct CDR3 sequences, approximately 64% of them seen only once. Germline values: CDR1 SEHNR, CDR2 FQNEAQ (reference sequence). The CDR3 runs to 16 residues. Trimming pared 5 bases from V and 0 bases from J, leaving 16 bases between. This clonotype appeared a few times. Its antigen is still unknown. Noted treatment: roughly 10-day PBMC culture with coronavirus spike peptide pools or control peptides (ViraFEST assay).

The chain uses TRBV7-9 and TRBJ1-1; tentative D call: TRBD1 (5 bases). This material consisted of CD4+ T cells from blood, cultured in vitro, taken before SARS-CoV-2 vaccination. The TCR comes from a human donor who had recovered from COVID-19. The CDR3 nucleotides are TGTGCCAGCAGCCCCCCGACAGTCGGATTGAACACTGAAGCTTTCTTT. The encoded protein is CASSPPTVGLNTEAFF.